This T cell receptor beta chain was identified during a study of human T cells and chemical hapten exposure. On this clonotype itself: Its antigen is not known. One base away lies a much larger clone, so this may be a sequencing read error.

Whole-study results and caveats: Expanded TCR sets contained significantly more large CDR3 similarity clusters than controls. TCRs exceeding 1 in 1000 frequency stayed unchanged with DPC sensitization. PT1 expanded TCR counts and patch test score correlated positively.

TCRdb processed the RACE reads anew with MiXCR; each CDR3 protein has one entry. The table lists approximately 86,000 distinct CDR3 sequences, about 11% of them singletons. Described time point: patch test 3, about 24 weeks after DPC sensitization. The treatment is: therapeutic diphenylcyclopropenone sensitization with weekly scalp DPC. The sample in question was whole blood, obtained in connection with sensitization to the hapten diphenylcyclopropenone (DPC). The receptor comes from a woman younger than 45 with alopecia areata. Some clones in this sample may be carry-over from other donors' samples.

CDR3 protein: CSANGMDGDNHPQHF. CDR3 coding DNA: TGCAGTGCTAACGGAATGGATGGGGACAATCATCCCCAGCATTTT. This rearrangement joins TRBV20-1 to TRBJ1-5, with a tentative D call TRBD1 (6 bases). The CDR3 totals 15 residues. Looked up from germline, CDR1 is DFQATT and CDR2 is SNEGSKA (reference sequence).